Following are 3 T cell receptor beta chains from one sample sequenced in a study of CD8 T cells in ankylosing spondylitis. Each CDR3 protein is one row after TCRdb ran MiXCR on the 5' RACE reads. The data contain roughly 35,000 distinct CDR3 sequences, over 10% of them singletons. Material for sequencing was synovial fluid, either unsorted or a sorted T cell fraction (not recorded which). Receptor source: a male donor with ankylosing spondylitis.

This chain links TRBV10-3 with TRBJ2-1, with 10 positions matching TRBD1. The V gene end was trimmed by 6 bases and the J gene end by 4 bases; junction bases not matched to a gene: 9. The CDR3 totals 16 residues. Germline V gives CDR1 ENHRY, CDR2 SYGVKD. CDR3 region: CAIRPRDRGYYNEQFF. Written as DNA, the CDR3 is TGTGCCATCAGACCCCGGGACAGGGGATATTACAATGAGCAGTTCTTC.

This chain links TRBV6-4 with TRBJ2-1; perhaps TRBD1 as D (6 bases). CDR3 length: 15 amino acids. V was trimmed by 4 bases and J by 0 bases, leaving 10 bases between them. Per the germline V gene, CDR1 is MRHNA and CDR2 is SNTAGT. DNA of the CDR3: TGTGCCAGCAGTGTACAGGGAAGCTCCTACAATGAGCAGTTCTTC. Translation gives CASSVQGSSYNEQFF.

This clonotype has a count of ten or more. The chain combines TRBV7-2 with TRBJ1-5; D ambiguous. This CDR3 is built from 14 residues. Germline CDR1 and CDR2: SGHTA and FQGNSA. Trimming shortened V by 3 bases and J by 7 bases, and 13 bases separated the two germline ends. The CDR3 coding sequence is TGTGCCAGCAGCTTGGGGAGATCCAGCCAGCCCCAGCATTTT. Its translation: CASSLGRSSQPQHF.